These T cell receptor beta chains were read from a single sample in a study of beta chain features in type 1 diabetes. Generated by immunoSEQ multiplex PCR, the TCRdb table keeps only in-frame clones and is missing some. Of approximately 84,000 clones in the sample, roughly 31% were seen once. Sequencing was performed on stem cell memory CD4+ T cells from blood. Receptor source: a woman aged 18-29 years in good health. The CDR3 runs from the conserved cysteine through the conserved F or W. The D gene is left open where the match is weak. Not all rows give a size; the values are once, few, many and, for expanded clones, a class.

j_call v_call clone_size d_call cdr3_aa cdr3_nt
TRBJ1-1 TRBV30 few TRBD1 CAWNAGQGWAEAFF TGTGCCTGGAACGCGGGACAGGGGTGGGCTGAAGCTTTCTTT
TRBJ2-3 TRBV4-2 few TRBD2 CASSQDKTSGSNAQYF TGTGCCAGCAGCCAAGATAAAACTAGCGGGAGTAATGCGCAGTATTTT
TRBJ2-1 TRBV9 few TRBD2 CASSYSSGRAGNEQFF TGTGCCAGCAGCTACTCTAGCGGGAGGGCGGGGAATGAGCAGTTCTTC
TRBJ1-3 TRBV7-9 few - CASSPPGTGNTIYF TGTGCCAGCAGCCCCCCAGGGACTGGAAACACCATATATTTT
TRBJ1-4 TRBV19 few - CASAEQRNEKLFF TGTGCCAGCGCCGAGCAGCGTAATGAAAAACTGTTTTTT
TRBJ2-7 TRBV21-1 - - CASSIFRTGAYEQYF TGTGCCAGCAGCATATTCAGGACAGGGGCCTACGAGCAGTACTTC
TRBJ1-1 TRBV11-2 - - CASTLQTGNTEAFF TGTGCCAGCACCTTACAGACAGGGAACACTGAAGCTTTCTTT
TRBJ2-7 TRBV5-1 once - CASSLGLRVSYEQYF TGCGCCAGCAGCTTGGGTTTGCGGGTATCCTACGAGCAGTACTTC
TRBJ1-5 TRBV15 few - CATSRDHGQPQHF TGTGCCACCAGCAGAGATCACGGTCAGCCCCAGCATTTT
TRBJ2-3 TRBV5-1 - - CASRPTGASTDTQYF TGCGCCAGCAGACCAACAGGAGCCAGCACAGATACGCAGTATTTT
TRBJ2-7 TRBV27 - TRBD2 CASRLAGSSYEQYF TGTGCCAGCAGACTAGCGGGGAGTTCCTACGAGCAGTACTTC
TRBJ1-2 TRBV5-4 few - CASSGTPNYGYTF TGTGCCAGCAGCGGGACACCTAACTATGGCTACACCTTC
TRBJ2-3 TRBV15 few TRBD2 CATSFPAGGADTQYF TGTGCCACCAGCTTCCCAGCGGGGGGGGCGGATACGCAGTATTTT
TRBJ1-1 TRBV7-9 - TRBD1 CASTRNAGQGDAFF TGTGCCAGCACCAGAAACGCGGGACAGGGGGACGCTTTCTTT